These 27 T cell receptor beta chains originate from one sample sequenced in a study of T-cell memory formation after mild COVID-19. TCRdb re-derived calls from the 5' RACE reads in MiXCR, one entry per CDR3 protein. The sample holds 120,000 to 150,000 distinct CDR3 sequences, 11% to 15% seen once. The sequenced sample consisted of PBMCs or a T cell subset sorted from them (not recorded which). The receptors come from an adult woman who had mild COVID-19 (a few samples of this study predate the infection). Cell type and time point are not known.

This clonotype was counted only a few times. The rearrangement links TRBV9 to TRBJ2-7; TRBD2 aligns across 7 bases. CDR1 is SGDLS and CDR2 is YYNGEE in the germline V gene. Trimming removed 7 bases from V and 2 bases from J; junction bases left unmatched: 6. This CDR3 has 13 residues. This CDR3 is CASGPSGTYEQYF. The CDR3, as DNA: TGTGCCAGCGGACCTAGCGGCACCTACGAGCAGTACTTC.

This chain links TRBV4-1 with TRBJ1-5; D unresolved. Germline V gives CDR1 MGHRA, CDR2 YSYEKL. The CDR3 is 16 residues long. V was shortened by 3 bases and J by 1 base, with 13 bases between the two germline ends. CDR3 nucleotide sequence: TGCGCCAGCAGCCATACTCCGCTCACCAGCAATCAGCCCCAGCATTTT. This codes for CASSHTPLTSNQPQHF.

The chain recombines TRBV15 with TRBJ2-7; 9 bases line up with TRBD1. The CDR3 is 16 residues long. The germline V gene has CDR1 LNHNV and CDR2 YYDKDF (reference sequence). V was pared by 2 bases and J by 3 bases, with 8 bases of the junction left unmatched. The CDR3 protein is CATSRSPGQGIYEQYF. The DNA of the CDR3 is TGTGCCACCAGCAGATCTCCGGGACAGGGTATCTACGAGCAGTACTTC. Full variable domain (outside the CDR3, taken from reference TRBV15 and TRBJ2-7): DAMVIQNPRYQVTQFGKPVTLSCSQTLNHNVMYWYQQKSSQAPKLLFHYYDKDFNNEADTPDNFQSRRPNTSFCFLDIRSPGLGDTAMYLCATSRSPGQGIYEQYFGPGTRLTVT.

The chain combines TRBV6-5 with TRBJ2-7; D is perhaps TRBD2 (5 bases). The CDR3 length is 13 residues. V was pared by 6 bases and J by 3 bases, with 12 bases between. Germline V gives CDR1 MNHEY, CDR2 SVGAGI. CDR3 in DNA: TGTGCCAGCAGCCCGATGGGGAGCTACGAGCAGTACTTC. It codes for CASSPMGSYEQYF.

The chain carries TRBV20-1 and TRBJ2-4; tentative D call: TRBD1 (5 bases). The CDR3 is made up of 14 amino acids. Trimming took off 6 bases at V and 3 bases at J, with 15 bases between the two ends. CDR1 and CDR2 (germline): DFQATT, SNEGSKA (reference sequence). The CDR3 DNA sequence: TGCAGTGCAGTAGCAGGGCATGGCAAAAACATTCAGTACTTC. It yields the protein CSAVAGHGKNIQYF.

The chain combines TRBV6-5 with TRBJ1-4; D ambiguous. The germline gives CDR1 MNHEY, CDR2 SVGAGI. The CDR3 totals 16 residues. Trimming pared 6 bases from V and 0 bases from J, leaving 14 bases between. This CDR3 is CASSEVPISTNEKLFF. DNA for the CDR3: TGTGCCAGCAGCGAGGTCCCTATCTCAACTAATGAAAAACTGTTTTTT.

This clonotype was observed a few times. The rearrangement uses TRBV6-5 and TRBJ2-1; 8 bases are shared with TRBD2. V lost 6 bases, J lost 9 bases, and 13 bases stayed unmatched. The CDR3 length is 15 residues. Germline CDR1 reads MNHEY; CDR2 reads SVGAGI. CDR3 sequence reads: CASSIPGLGGGEQFF. In DNA, the CDR3 is TGTGCCAGCAGCATACCGGGACTAGGGGGTGGTGAGCAGTTCTTC.

This clonotype was detected only a few times. The chain carries TRBV18 and TRBJ2-7, with 7 bases fitting TRBD2. The CDR3 extends over 16 amino acids. CDR1 is KGHSH and CDR2 is LQKENI in the germline V gene. V trimming: 0 bases; J trimming: 6 bases; junction bases outside the gene matches: 11. CDR3 coding DNA: TGTGCCAGCTCACCACCGTCTAGCGGAATCGCGGGCGAGCAGTACTTC. This encodes CASSPPSSGIAGEQYF.

The V and J genes are TRBV20-1 and TRBJ2-7, with D possibly matching TRBD1 (6 bases). This CDR3 comprises 14 residues. Germline loops: CDR1 DFQATT, CDR2 SNEGSKA (reference sequence). The V end lost 2 bases, the J end lost 2 bases, and 13 bases lay between the germline ends. The CDR3 spells CSARRSGAPYEQYF. As DNA, the CDR3 is TGCAGTGCTAGAAGATCAGGGGCGCCCTACGAGCAGTACTTC.

Only a few counts were recorded for this clonotype. This chain connects TRBV7-9 to TRBJ2-7, with 8 positions matching TRBD1. Germline CDR1 reads SEHNR; CDR2 reads FQNEAQ (reference sequence). The CDR3 has 15 amino acids. V dropped 5 bases and J dropped 5; count of bases not matched to a gene: 11. The CDR3 loop reads CASSRPFRGHHEQYF. In DNA, the CDR3 is TGTGCCAGCAGCCGACCCTTCAGGGGGCATCACGAGCAGTACTTC.

This clonotype appeared a few times. The chain combines TRBV7-2 with TRBJ1-1; no reliable D call. CDR3 length: 15 amino acids. CDR1 is SGHTA and CDR2 is FQGNSA in the germline V gene. V was cut by 0 bases and J by 6 bases, with 14 bases left in between. CDR3 nucleotide sequence: TGTGCCAGCAGCTTAGCCACAGCATGGTTTTCTGAAGCTTTCTTT. The encoded protein is CASSLATAWFSEAFF. The full variable domain, its missing parts supplied by reference TRBV7-2 and TRBJ1-1, is GAGVSQSPSNKVTEKGKDVELRCDPISGHTALYWYRQSLGQGLEFLIYFQGNSAPDKSGLPSDRFSAERTGGSVSTLTIQRTQQEDSAVYLCASSLATAWFSEAFFGQGTRLTVV.

This clonotype was detected a few times. The chain employs TRBV29-1 and TRBJ2-7; D possibly matches TRBD1 or TRBD2 (5 bases each). Germline assignment: CDR1 SQVTM and CDR2 ANQGSEA. CDR3 length: 16 amino acids. V lost 6 bases and J 3 bases, leaving 24 bases between the germline ends. CDR3 amino acids: CSVKGQGDIQYYEQYF. CDR3 sequence (DNA): TGCAGCGTCAAGGGGCAGGGAGACATACAATACTACGAGCAGTACTTC.

At least ten counts were recorded for this clonotype. V and J are TRBV12-3 or TRBV12-4 and TRBJ1-2; D perhaps matches TRBD1 (5 bases). The CDR3 is made up of 14 amino acids. The V end was cut by 3 bases, the J end by 4 bases, with 12 bases between. The CDR3 reads CASSLGGTGYGYTF. The CDR3, as DNA: TGTGCCAGCAGTTTGGGGGGGACGGGCTATGGCTACACCTTC.

This clonotype was detected many times. The rearrangement joins TRBV7-2 to TRBJ2-1; TRBD2 aligns across 12 bases. The CDR3 contains 16 residues. J was trimmed by 3 bases and V by 3 bases; bases with no gene match: 3. Germline CDR1 and CDR2: SGHTA and FQGNSA. This chain's CDR3 is CASSFWTSGDYNEQFF. DNA of the CDR3: TGTGCCAGCAGCTTCTGGACTAGCGGGGACTACAATGAGCAGTTCTTC.

The chain joins TRBV12-3 or TRBV12-4 to TRBJ1-2; 7 positions match TRBD1. The CDR3 sequence is 17 residues long. The J segment lost 4 bases and the V segment lost 6 bases, leaving 17 bases of the junction unmatched. The CDR3 DNA is TGTGCCAGCAGCCTTCTGGCGCGGGACAGTCCTTCCTATGGCTACACCTTC. Translating gives CASSLLARDSPSYGYTF.

In this sample, this clonotype turned up a few times. The rearrangement links TRBV5-8 to TRBJ2-1, with D hard to call. Germline V gives CDR1 SGHTS, CDR2 YDEGEE. The V end was cut by 4 bases, the J end by 4 bases, with 6 bases between. CDR3 length: 12 amino acids. This chain's CDR3 is CASSPEYNEQFF. CDR3 DNA: TGTGCCAGCAGCCCGGAATACAATGAGCAGTTCTTC.

This clonotype was counted many times. The chain is built from TRBV29-1 and TRBJ2-2; D unresolved. The CDR3 covers 13 residues. Germline loops: CDR1 SQVTM, CDR2 ANQGSEA. V was trimmed by 5 bases and J by 3 bases, leaving 10 bases between them. The CDR3 region is CSVRIVDTGELFF. The CDR3 nucleotides are TGCAGCGTTCGGATCGTTGACACCGGGGAGCTGTTTTTT.

V and J are TRBV10-3 and TRBJ2-2, with D perhaps assigned TRBD1 or TRBD2 (5 bases each). The germline CDR1 and CDR2 sequences are ENHRY and SYGVKD. The CDR3 loop spans 18 amino acids. Trimming cost V 0 bases and J 5 bases, with 19 bases left between them. This CDR3 is CAISESGFVQEETGELFF. The CDR3 DNA reads as TGTGCCATCAGTGAGTCTGGTTTTGTACAGGAGGAGACCGGGGAGCTGTTTTTT.

The chain joins TRBV5-6 to TRBJ1-1, with D perhaps matching TRBD1 (5 bases). Trimming cost V 1 base and J 1 base, with 14 bases left between them. Looked up from germline, CDR1 is SGHDT and CDR2 is YYEEEE. This CDR3 spans 16 amino acids. The CDR3 protein is CASSLPNLGGNTEAFF. The CDR3 DNA sequence: TGTGCCAGCAGCTTGCCGAACCTGGGGGGGAACACTGAAGCTTTCTTT. The full variable domain, rest sourced from reference TRBV5-6 and TRBJ1-1, is DAGVTQSPTHLIKTRGQQVTLRCSPKSGHDTVSWYQQALGQGPQFIFQYYEEEERQRGNFPDRFSGHQFPNYSSELNVNALLLGDSALYLCASSLPNLGGNTEAFFGQGTRLTVV.

This clonotype was recorded a few times. The chain joins TRBV7-3 to TRBJ2-1; D not certain. Germline CDR1 is SGHTA and CDR2 is FQGTGA. CDR3 size: 15 residues. V was shortened by 2 bases and J by 0 bases, with 8 bases between the two germline ends. In nucleotides, the CDR3 is TGTGCCAGCAGCTTACTTCCGAGCTCCTACAATGAGCAGTTCTTC. Amino acid sequence: CASSLLPSSYNEQFF.

In its sample, this clonotype was seen a few times. This chain connects TRBV15 to TRBJ2-1; D gene uncertain. This CDR3 is built from 16 residues. V dropped 0 bases and J dropped 6 bases, with 15 bases sitting between them. CDR1 and CDR2 from the germline V gene are LNHNV and YYDKDF (reference sequence). CDR3 sequence (DNA): TGTGCCACCAGCAGAGATTTGGGAATTATACTCAATGAGCAGTTCTTC. Amino acid sequence: CATSRDLGIILNEQFF.

This clonotype was seen more than once but under ten times. The V gene is TRBV4-3, the J gene TRBJ1-1, with 7 positions matching TRBD1. V gave up 1 base and J gave up 4 bases; unmatched junction bases: 6. The CDR3 sequence is 15 residues long. Germline V CDR1 and CDR2: LGHNA, YSLEER. The CDR3 sequence is CASSQGEGAITEAFF. The CDR3 coding sequence is TGCGCCAGCAGCCAAGGAGAGGGGGCGATCACTGAAGCTTTCTTT.

The chain links TRBV15 to TRBJ2-5; D not resolved. CDR1 is LNHNV and CDR2 is YYDKDF in the germline V gene (reference sequence). CDR3 length: 16 amino acids. V dropped 1 base and J dropped 4 bases, with 16 bases sitting between them. In nucleotides, the CDR3 is TGTGCCACCAGCAGAGGGGAAACAAGGGTCCGAGAGACCCAGTACTTC. Protein product: CATSRGETRVRETQYF.

This clonotype was recorded a few times. The genes are TRBV7-9 and TRBJ2-6; 7 bases fit TRBD1. CDR1 is SEHNR, CDR2 FQNEAQ, per germline (reference sequence). With 6 bases clipped from V and 4 bases from J, the junction kept 12 bases outside the gene matches. The CDR3 contains 17 residues. CDR3 DNA sequence: TGTGCCAGCAGACCCCTATCGACAGGGTCCGGGGCCAACGTCCTGACTTTC. It translates to CASRPLSTGSGANVLTF. Variable domain in full (rest from reference TRBV7-9 and TRBJ2-6): DTGVSQNPRHKITKRGQNVTFRCDPISEHNRLYWYRQTLGQGPEFLTYFQNEAQLEKSRLLSDRFSAERPKGSFSTLEIQRTEQGDSAMYLCASRPLSTGSGANVLTFGAGSRLTVL.

CDR3 coding DNA: TGCAGCGTCGCGGGCGGGTTGGTGAATGAGCAGTTCTTC. Protein product: CSVAGGLVNEQFF. The rearrangement uses TRBV29-1 and TRBJ2-1; possibly TRBD2 for D (5 bases). V lost 6 bases and J lost 7, with 16 bases in between. This CDR3 spans 13 amino acids. Germline V gene sequence: CDR1 SQVTM, CDR2 ANQGSEA.

This rearrangement joins TRBV6-2 or TRBV6-3 to TRBJ2-7; TRBD2 aligns across 8 bases. J was trimmed by 0 bases and V by 6 bases; bases with no gene match: 7. CDR3 size: 15 residues. Germline CDR1 reads MNHEY; CDR2 reads SVGEGT. CDR3 sequence reads: CASSRWSGSSYEQYF. The CDR3 DNA is TGTGCCAGCAGCCGTTGGAGCGGGAGCTCCTACGAGCAGTACTTC.

The chain is built from TRBV12-3 or TRBV12-4 and TRBJ1-1; possible D gene TRBD1, 5 bases. Trimming removed 3 bases from V and 0 bases from J, with 8 bases in between. The CDR3 consists of 14 residues. The CDR3 region is CASSFAGLNTEAFF. The CDR3 DNA follows: TGTGCCAGCAGTTTTGCAGGGTTGAACACTGAAGCTTTCTTT.